This T cell receptor (beta chain) came from a study of T cell responses to AZD1222 COVID-19 vaccine. Looking at the study overall: Second-dose timings of about 4 or about 12 weeks were pooled. Study-level points and caveats: No day 14 peak samples; only post-peak repertoires were characterized. The donor group comprised mostly white British people and more females; the analysis possibly underestimated clonal diversity.

Sequencing used immunoSEQ multiplex PCR; TCRdb keeps in-frame clones, though not all of them. The data hold roughly 97,000 clones, with about 89% observed a single time. As regards this clone: Its target is not known.

Germline V gene sequence: CDR1 LGHNA, CDR2 YSLEER. The CDR3 covers 16 residues. With V trimmed by 2 bases and J by 1 base, 2 bases remained unmatched. Sequenced here: peripheral blood, sampled on day 0 of AZD1222 vaccination. This receptor was obtained from an adult in good health. The genes are TRBV4-3 and TRBJ2-1, with 10 bases lining up with TRBD2. The CDR3 nucleotides read TGCGCCAGCAGCCAATTGGGACTAGCGTCCTACAATGAGCAGTTCTTC. Translation gives CASSQLGLASYNEQFF.